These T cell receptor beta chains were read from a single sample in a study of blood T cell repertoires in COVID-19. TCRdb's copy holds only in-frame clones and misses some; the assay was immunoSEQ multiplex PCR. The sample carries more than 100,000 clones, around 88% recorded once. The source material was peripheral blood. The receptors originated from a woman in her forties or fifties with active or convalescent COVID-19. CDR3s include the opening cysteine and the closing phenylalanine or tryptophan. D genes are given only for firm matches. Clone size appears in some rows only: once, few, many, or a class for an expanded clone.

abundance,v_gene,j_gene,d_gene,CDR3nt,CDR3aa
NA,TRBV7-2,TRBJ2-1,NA,TGTGCCAGCAGATCGACAGGAAGGCATGAGCAGTTCTTC,CASRSTGRHEQFF
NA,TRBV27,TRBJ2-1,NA,TGTGCCAGCAGTCTGCAGGGGACCTATGAGCAGTTCTTC,CASSLQGTYEQFF
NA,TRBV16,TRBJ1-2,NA,TGTGCCAGCAGCCAAGCAGATTACTATGGCTACACCTTC,CASSQADYYGYTF
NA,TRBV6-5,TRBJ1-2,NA,TGTGCCAGCAGTTACTCGGTCCTGGCCTATGGCTACACCTTC,CASSYSVLAYGYTF
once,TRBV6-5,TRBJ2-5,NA,TGTGCCAGCAGTTACTCGGGGCTGGTCTCTGAGACCCAGTACTTC,CASSYSGLVSETQYF
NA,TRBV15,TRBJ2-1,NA,TGTGCCACCAGCAGGGGGTGGCTAGCCTCCTACAATGAGCAGTTCTTC,CATSRGWLASYNEQFF
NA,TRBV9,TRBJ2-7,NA,TGTGCCAGCAGCCTCGACAATGTCGAGCAGTACTTC,CASSLDNVEQYF
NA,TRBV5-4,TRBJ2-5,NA,TGTGCCAGCAGCTTTATGGCGACCCAGTACTTC,CASSFMATQYF
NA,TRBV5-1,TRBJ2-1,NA,TGCGCCAGCAGCTTGGAGGCTACGCGGGATGAGCAGTTCTTC,CASSLEATRDEQFF
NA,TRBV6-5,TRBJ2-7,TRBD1,TGTGCCAGCAGTTACAGGACAGGAGCTTTGGAGCAGTACTTC,CASSYRTGALEQYF
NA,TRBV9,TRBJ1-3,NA,TGTGCCAGCAGCAGTCCCGGGGTTTCAAACACCATATATTTT,CASSSPGVSNTIYF
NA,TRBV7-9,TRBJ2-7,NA,TGTGCCAGCAGCCACGACAGCTACGAGCAGTACTTC,CASSHDSYEQYF
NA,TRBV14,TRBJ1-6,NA,TGTGCCAGAGGGGTACAAGAGGATTCACCCCTCCACTTT,CARGVQEDSPLHF
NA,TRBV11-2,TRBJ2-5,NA,TGTGCCAGCAGCCGCGGCTCCAGGACAGAAGAGACCCAGTACTTC,CASSRGSRTEETQYF
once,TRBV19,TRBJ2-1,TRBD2,TGTGCCAGTAGTGTGGGTGGGACTAGCTACAATGAGCAGTTCTTC,CASSVGGTSYNEQFF
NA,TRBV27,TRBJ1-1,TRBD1,TGTGCCAGCAGTCTGACAGGGGTGATGGACACTGAAGCTTTCTTT,CASSLTGVMDTEAFF
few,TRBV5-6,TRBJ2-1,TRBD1,TGTGCCAGCAGTAGGGACAGGGGCTTCGGTGGATTGCAGTTCTTC,CASSRDRGFGGLQFF
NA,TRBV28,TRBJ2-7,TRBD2,TGTGCCAGCAGTTCCCCGGGGGAGGGGATGTACGAGCAGTACTTC,CASSSPGEGMYEQYF
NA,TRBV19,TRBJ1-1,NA,TGTGCCAGTAGTGCCAGAGGGAGGGGCTATAACACTGAAGCTTTCTTT,CASSARGRGYNTEAFF
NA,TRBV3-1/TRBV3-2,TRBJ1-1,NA,TGTGCCAGCAGCCAGAGGGAGGGATCTGAAGCTTTCTTT,CASSQREGSEAFF
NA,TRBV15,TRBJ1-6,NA,TGTGCCACCAGCAGTCCCCAGGATTCACCCCTCCACTTT,CATSSPQDSPLHF
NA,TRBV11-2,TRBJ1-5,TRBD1,TGTGCCAGCAGCTTAGGCCTACAGGGGATGGCCCATAGCAATCAGCCCCAGCATTTT,CASSLGLQGMAHSNQPQHF
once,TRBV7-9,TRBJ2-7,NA,TGTGCCAGCAGCTCCAACAGGGTGGGTGAGCAGTACTTC,CASSSNRVGEQYF
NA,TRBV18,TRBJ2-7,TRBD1,TGTGCCAGCTCACCTACAGGGGGCGTGATCGACGAGCAGTACTTC,CASSPTGGVIDEQYF
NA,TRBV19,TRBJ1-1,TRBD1,TGTGCCAGTAGTATCCCACAGGGGGTGAACACTGAAGCTTTCTTT,CASSIPQGVNTEAFF
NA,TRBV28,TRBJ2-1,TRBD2,TGTGCCAGCAGTTCCCTAGCGGGAGGGTTCTACAATGAGCAGTTCTTC,CASSSLAGGFYNEQFF
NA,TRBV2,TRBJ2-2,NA,TGTGCCAGCACCCGAGACCGGACAACCGGGGAGCTGTTTTTT,CASTRDRTTGELFF
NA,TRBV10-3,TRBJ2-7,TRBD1,TGTGCCATCAGTGGCCAGGGGGCTAAGGACGAGCAGTACTTC,CAISGQGAKDEQYF
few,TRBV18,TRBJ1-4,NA,TGTGCCAGCTCTCTGCAGACAGCACCTAATGAAAAACTGTTTTTT,CASSLQTAPNEKLFF
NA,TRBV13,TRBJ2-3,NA,TGTGCCAGCAGCTTACCGACCGAAAGGGGTACGCAGTATTTT,CASSLPTERGTQYF
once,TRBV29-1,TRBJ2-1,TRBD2,TGCAGCGTTGAAGGGTTCTGGGGGCGGGAGGGAAACGTCGACTCCTACAATGAGCAGTTCTTC,CSVEGFWGREGNVDSYNEQFF
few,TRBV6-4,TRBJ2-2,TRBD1,TGTGCCAGCCGGGAACAGGGGGCCGCCCCCACCGGGGAGCTGTTTTTT,CASREQGAAPTGELFF
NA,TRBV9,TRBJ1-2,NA,TGTGCCAGCACCCCGTTCGGAGAGGCCTATGGCTACACCTTC,CASTPFGEAYGYTF
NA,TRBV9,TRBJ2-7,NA,TGTGCCAGCAGCGTAGAGCACCGGAGCTTCTACTACGAGCAGTACTTC,CASSVEHRSFYYEQYF
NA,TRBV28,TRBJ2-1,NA,TGTGCCAGCAGTTTTTTGACGGGAGCCGTCAATGAGCAGTTCTTC,CASSFLTGAVNEQFF
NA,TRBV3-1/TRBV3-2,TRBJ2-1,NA,TGTGCCAGCAGCCGTGTAAACAATGAGCAGTTCTTC,CASSRVNNEQFF
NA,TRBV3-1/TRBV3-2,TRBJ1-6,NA,TGTGCCAGCAGCCCAGCCCTGCCGAGACCAGGAGGGAATAATTCACCCCTCCACTTT,CASSPALPRPGGNNSPLHF
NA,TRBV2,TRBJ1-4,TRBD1,TGTGCCAGCACCCGAGGCCGGGACAGCCATGAAAAACTGTTTTTT,CASTRGRDSHEKLFF
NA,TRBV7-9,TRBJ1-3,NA,TGTGCCAGCAGACGGGACAACTCTGGAAACACCATATATTTT,CASRRDNSGNTIYF
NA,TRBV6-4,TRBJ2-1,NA,TGTGCCAGCAGTCCCGTCGAGCGGAGCTCCTACAATGAGCAGTTCTTC,CASSPVERSSYNEQFF
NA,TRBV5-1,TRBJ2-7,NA,TGCGCCAGCAGCACCCGTAGCGCCTCCTCCTGCGAGCAGTACTTC,CASSTRSASSCEQYF
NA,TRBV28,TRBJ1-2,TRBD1,TGTGCCAGCAGTTCGACGGGGATATCAGGGGGCAAGGATGGCTACACCTTC,CASSSTGISGGKDGYTF
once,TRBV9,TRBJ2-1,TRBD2,TGTGCCAGCAGCTTCAATAGCGGGAGGGGCCACAATGAGCAGTTCTTC,CASSFNSGRGHNEQFF
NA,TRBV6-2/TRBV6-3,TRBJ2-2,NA,TGTGCCAGCAGTACCTGGGCCGCGGGTGGCGGCACCGGGGAGCTGTTTTTT,CASSTWAAGGGTGELFF
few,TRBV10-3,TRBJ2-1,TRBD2,TGTGCCATCAGTGATGATAGGGGACTAGCGAGCAATGAGCAGTTCTTC,CAISDDRGLASNEQFF
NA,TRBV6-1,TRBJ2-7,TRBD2,TGTGCCAGCAGTAAAGGGACTAGCGGGAGTATAAACGAGCAGTACTTC,CASSKGTSGSINEQYF
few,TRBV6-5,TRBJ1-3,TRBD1,TGTGCCAGCAGCCCAGGGACAGTCTCTGGAAACACCATATATTTT,CASSPGTVSGNTIYF
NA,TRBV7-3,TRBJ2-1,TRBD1,TGTGCCAGCAGCTTAGACAGGGAGAATGAGCAGTTCTTC,CASSLDRENEQFF
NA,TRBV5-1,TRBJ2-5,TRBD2,TGCGCCAGCAGGGCTAGCGGAAGCCAAGAGACCCAGTACTTC,CASRASGSQETQYF
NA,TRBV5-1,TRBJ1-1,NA,TGCGCCAGCAGCTCAACAGGGTACACTGAAGCTTTCTTT,CASSSTGYTEAFF
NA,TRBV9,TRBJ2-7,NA,TGTGCCAGCAGCCCATCAGGACAACACTACGAGCAGTACTTC,CASSPSGQHYEQYF
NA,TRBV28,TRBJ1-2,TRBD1,TGTGCCAGCAGGGTTCCCGGGACAGGGGCGGGTGGCTACACCTTC,CASRVPGTGAGGYTF
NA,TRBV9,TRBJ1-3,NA,TGTGCCAGCAGCGTAGAGGCAGGTGGGAACACCATATATTTT,CASSVEAGGNTIYF
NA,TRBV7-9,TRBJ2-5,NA,TGTGCCAGCAGCTTTGCCGACAGCCAAGAGACCCAGTACTTC,CASSFADSQETQYF
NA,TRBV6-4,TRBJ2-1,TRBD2,TGTGCCAGCAGTGAAAGGGGACTAGCGCCCTACAATGAGCAGTTCTTC,CASSERGLAPYNEQFF
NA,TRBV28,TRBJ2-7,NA,TGTGCCAGCAGTATCTCCTGGGGCCCCAGGGGTCGAGACGAGCAGTACTTC,CASSISWGPRGRDEQYF
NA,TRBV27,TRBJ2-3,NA,TGTGCCAGCAGTCCCCACACAGATACGCAGTATTTT,CASSPHTDTQYF